This note documents a single T cell receptor (beta chain) sequence. This sample was included in a study of blood T cell repertoires in COVID-19. Source study methods: Reference gene primer amplification gave nucleated cell count estimates. Here immunoSEQ multiplex PCR was the method, and the copy in TCRdb shows in-frame clones only, minus some. That table furnishes V, J and clone size, whereas the DNA furnished D and trimming. The repertoire holds 120,000 to 150,000 clones, with 80% to 90% as singletons. What was sequenced was peripheral blood. This TCR derives from a human donor in a cohort sampled during active COVID-19.

CDR3 amino acids: CASSLVAVWNEQFF. The CDR3 DNA sequence: TGTGCCAGCAGCTTGGTGGCAGTTTGGAATGAGCAGTTCTTC. The genes are TRBV5-6 and TRBJ2-1; no clear D gene. The CDR3 totals 14 residues. V was pared by 0 bases and J by 7 bases, with 11 bases between. Germline V gene data show CDR1 as SGHDT and CDR2 as YYEEEE.